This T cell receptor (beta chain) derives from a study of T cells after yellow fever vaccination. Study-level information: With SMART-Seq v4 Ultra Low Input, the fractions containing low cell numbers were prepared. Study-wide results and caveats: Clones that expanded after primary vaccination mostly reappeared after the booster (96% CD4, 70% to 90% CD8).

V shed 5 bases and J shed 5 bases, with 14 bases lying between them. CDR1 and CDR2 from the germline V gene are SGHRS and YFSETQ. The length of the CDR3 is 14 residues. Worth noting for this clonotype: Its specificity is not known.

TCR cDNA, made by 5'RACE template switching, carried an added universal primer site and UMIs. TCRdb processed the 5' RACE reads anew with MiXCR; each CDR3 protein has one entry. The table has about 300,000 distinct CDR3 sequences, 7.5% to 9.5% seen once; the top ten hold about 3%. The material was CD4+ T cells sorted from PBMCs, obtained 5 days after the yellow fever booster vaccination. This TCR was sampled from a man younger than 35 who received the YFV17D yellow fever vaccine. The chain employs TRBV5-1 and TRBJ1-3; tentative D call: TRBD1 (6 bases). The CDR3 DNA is TGCGCCAGCAGTTCCGGGACACCTAGAAACACCATATATTTT. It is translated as CASSSGTPRNTIYF.